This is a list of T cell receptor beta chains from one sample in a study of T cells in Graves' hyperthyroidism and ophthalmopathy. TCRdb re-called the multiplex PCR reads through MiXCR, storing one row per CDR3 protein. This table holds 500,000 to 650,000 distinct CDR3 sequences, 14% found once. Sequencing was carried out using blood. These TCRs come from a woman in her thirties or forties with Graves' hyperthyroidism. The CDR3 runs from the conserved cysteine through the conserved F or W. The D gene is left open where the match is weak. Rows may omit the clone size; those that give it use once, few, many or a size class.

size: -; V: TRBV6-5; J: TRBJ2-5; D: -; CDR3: CASSYSDSGGTQYF; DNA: TGTGCCAGCAGTTACTCAGACTCCGGGGGGACCCAGTACTTC
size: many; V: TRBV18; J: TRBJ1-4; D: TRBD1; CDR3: CASSSGQAGEKLFF; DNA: TGTGCCAGCTCATCGGGACAGGCGGGAGAAAAACTGTTTTTT
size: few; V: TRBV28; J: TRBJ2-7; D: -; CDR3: CASTTGGRAGNEQYF; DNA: TGTGCCAGCACCACCGGGGGGCGGGCTGGGAACGAGCAGTACTTC
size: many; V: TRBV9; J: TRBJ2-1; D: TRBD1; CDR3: CASSAVTGTGTANEQFF; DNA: TGTGCCAGCAGCGCCGTAACCGGGACAGGGACAGCCAATGAGCAGTTCTTC
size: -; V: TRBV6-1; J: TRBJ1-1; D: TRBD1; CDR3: CASTPDRAMNTEAFF; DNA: TGTGCCAGCACGCCGGACAGGGCCATGAACACTGAAGCTTTCTTT
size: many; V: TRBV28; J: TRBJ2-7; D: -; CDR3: CASSPSLADYSYEQYF; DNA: TGTGCCAGCAGTCCCTCTTTAGCGGATTACTCCTACGAGCAGTACTTC
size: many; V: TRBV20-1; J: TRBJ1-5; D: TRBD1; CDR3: CSARTGPVSNQPQHF; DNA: TGCAGTGCCCGGACAGGGCCTGTGAGCAATCAGCCCCAGCATTTT
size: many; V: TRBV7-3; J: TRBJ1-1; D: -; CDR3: CASSSSSSRNTEAFF; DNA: TGTGCCAGCAGCTCCTCTTCATCCAGAAACACTGAAGCTTTCTTT
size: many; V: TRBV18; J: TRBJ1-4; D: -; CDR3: CASSKGTNEKLFF; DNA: TGTGCCAGCTCAAAGGGAACTAATGAAAAACTGTTTTTT
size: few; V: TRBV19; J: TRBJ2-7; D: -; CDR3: CASSIGLYLEEDEQYF; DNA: TGTGCCAGTAGTATAGGTCTCTACCTAGAGGAAGACGAGCAGTACTTC
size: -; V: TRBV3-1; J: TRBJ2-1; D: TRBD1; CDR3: CASSQGQGRGPSINEQFF; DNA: TGTGCCAGCAGCCAAGGACAGGGGAGAGGGCCTTCTATCAATGAGCAGTTCTTC
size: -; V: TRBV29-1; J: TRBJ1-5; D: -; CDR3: CSVNTGINQPQHF; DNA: TGCAGCGTTAATACAGGGATCAATCAGCCCCAGCATTTT
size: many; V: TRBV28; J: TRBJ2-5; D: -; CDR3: CASTPRSLLKTQYF; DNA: TGTGCCAGCACCCCCCGAAGCCTGCTAAAGACCCAGTACTTC
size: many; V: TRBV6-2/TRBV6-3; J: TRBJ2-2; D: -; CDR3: CASSWAGTNTGELFF; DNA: TGTGCCAGCAGTTGGGCGGGGACGAACACCGGGGAGCTGTTTTTT
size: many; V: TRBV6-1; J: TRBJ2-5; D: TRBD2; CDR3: CASSERLAGGGFQETQYF; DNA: TGTGCCAGCAGTGAACGACTAGCGGGAGGAGGGTTCCAAGAGACCCAGTACTTC
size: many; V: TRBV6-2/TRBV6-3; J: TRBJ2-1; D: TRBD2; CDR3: CASVIAGGPSSYNEQFF; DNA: TGTGCCAGCGTCATAGCGGGAGGGCCCAGCTCCTACAATGAGCAGTTCTTC
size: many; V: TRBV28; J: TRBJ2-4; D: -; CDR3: CASSLQGRIQYF; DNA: TGTGCCAGCAGTCTACAGGGCAGGATTCAGTACTTC
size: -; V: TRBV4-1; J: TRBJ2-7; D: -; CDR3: CASSQGGRGIGNEQYF; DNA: TGCGCCAGCAGCCAAGGCGGCCGGGGGATCGGAAACGAGCAGTACTTC
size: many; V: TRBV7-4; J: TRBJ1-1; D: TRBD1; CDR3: CASSYGQGLEAFF; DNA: TGTGCCAGCAGCTACGGACAGGGCCTGGAAGCTTTCTTT
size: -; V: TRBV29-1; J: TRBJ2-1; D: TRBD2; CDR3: CSVDFREGWNEQFF; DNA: TGCAGCGTTGATTTCCGGGAGGGTTGGAATGAGCAGTTCTTC
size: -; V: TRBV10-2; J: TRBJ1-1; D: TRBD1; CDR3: CASTWTGASEAFF; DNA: TGCGCCAGCACCTGGACAGGGGCTTCTGAAGCTTTCTTT
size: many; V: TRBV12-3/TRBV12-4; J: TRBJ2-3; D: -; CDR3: CASSLTRELSGTDTQYF; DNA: TGTGCCAGCAGCCTTACCCGGGAATTATCGGGGACAGATACGCAGTATTTT
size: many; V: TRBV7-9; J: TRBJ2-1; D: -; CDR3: CASSPTTDVNEQFF; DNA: TGTGCCAGCAGCCCCACAACTGACGTTAATGAGCAGTTCTTC
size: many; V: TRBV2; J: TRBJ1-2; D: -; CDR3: CASSPSLTPLANYGYTF; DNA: TGTGCCAGCAGCCCTTCCCTGACACCTTTAGCTAACTATGGCTACACCTTC
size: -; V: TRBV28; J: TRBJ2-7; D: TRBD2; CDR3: CASQGGQTYKQYF; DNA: TGTGCCAGTCAGGGAGGGCAAACCTACAAGCAGTACTTC
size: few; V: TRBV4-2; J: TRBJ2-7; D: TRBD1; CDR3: CASSQARDRAPSSYEQYF; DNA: TGTGCCAGCAGCCAAGCTAGGGACAGGGCACCCTCTAGTTACGAGCAGTACTTC
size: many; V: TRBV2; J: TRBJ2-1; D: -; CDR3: CASSEYNEQFF; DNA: TGTGCCAGCAGCGAATACAATGAGCAGTTCTTC
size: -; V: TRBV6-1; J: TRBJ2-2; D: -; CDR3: CASRVPLTGELFF; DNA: TGTGCCAGCAGAGTACCTCTAACCGGGGAGCTGTTTTTT
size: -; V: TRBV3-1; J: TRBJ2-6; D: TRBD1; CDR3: CASSHVQGLHGANVLTF; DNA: TGTGCCAGCAGCCATGTACAGGGGTTACATGGGGCCAACGTCCTGACTTTC
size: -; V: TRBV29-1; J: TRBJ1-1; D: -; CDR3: CSVGGDGNEAFF; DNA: TGCAGCGTTGGAGGGGATGGAAATGAAGCTTTCTTT
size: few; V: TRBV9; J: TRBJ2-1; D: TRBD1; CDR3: CASAGGSYNEQFF; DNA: TGTGCCAGCGCAGGGGGCTCCTACAATGAGCAGTTCTTC
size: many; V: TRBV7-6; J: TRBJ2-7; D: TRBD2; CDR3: CASSPSSGGYEQYF; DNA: TGTGCCAGCAGTCCGTCTAGCGGGGGTTACGAGCAGTACTTC
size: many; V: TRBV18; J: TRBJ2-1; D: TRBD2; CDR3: CASSISAGAYNEQFF; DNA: TGTGCCAGCTCAATCTCAGCGGGGGCCTACAATGAGCAGTTCTTC
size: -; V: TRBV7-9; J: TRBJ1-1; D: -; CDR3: CASSFDRNPNTEAFF; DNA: TGTGCCAGCAGCTTCGACAGAAACCCAAACACTGAAGCTTTCTTT
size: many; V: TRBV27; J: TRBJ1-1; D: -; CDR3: CASSPTSLLTEAFF; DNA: TGTGCCAGCAGCCCCACATCGCTCCTCACTGAAGCTTTCTTT
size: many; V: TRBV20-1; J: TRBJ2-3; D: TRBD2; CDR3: CSAPTSGTDTQYF; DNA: TGCAGTGCCCCGACTAGCGGCACAGATACGCAGTATTTT
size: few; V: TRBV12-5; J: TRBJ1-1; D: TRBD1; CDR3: CASGFLTGQGDTEAFF; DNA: TGTGCTAGTGGTTTTTTAACGGGACAGGGCGACACTGAAGCTTTCTTT
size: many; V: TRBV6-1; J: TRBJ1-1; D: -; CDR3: CASSISWTNTEAFF; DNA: TGTGCCAGCAGCATCTCCTGGACGAACACTGAAGCTTTCTTT
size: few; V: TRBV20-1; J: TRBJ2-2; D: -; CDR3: CSAQTPKAPTGELFF; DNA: TGCAGTGCCCAAACACCAAAAGCTCCCACCGGGGAGCTGTTTTTT
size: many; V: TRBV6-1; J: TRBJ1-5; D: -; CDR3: CASKGQIGGNQPQHF; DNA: TGTGCCAGCAAGGGGCAGATCGGCGGCAATCAGCCCCAGCATTTT
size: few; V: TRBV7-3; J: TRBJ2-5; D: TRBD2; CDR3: CASSSGTSGSREETQYF; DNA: TGTGCCAGCAGCTCAGGGACTAGCGGGAGTAGAGAGGAGACCCAGTACTTC
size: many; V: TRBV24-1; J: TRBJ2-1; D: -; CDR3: CATSDEGSTRSGEQFF; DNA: TGTGCCACCAGTGATGAGGGGTCAACCCGAAGCGGTGAGCAGTTCTTC
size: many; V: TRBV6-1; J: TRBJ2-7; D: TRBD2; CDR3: CASSDFGGTSSYEQYF; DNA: TGTGCCAGCAGTGATTTCGGGGGGACGAGCTCCTACGAGCAGTACTTC
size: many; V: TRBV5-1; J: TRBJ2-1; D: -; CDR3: CASSFRDSSYNEQFF; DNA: TGTGCCAGCAGTTTCCGGGACTCCTCCTACAATGAGCAGTTCTTC
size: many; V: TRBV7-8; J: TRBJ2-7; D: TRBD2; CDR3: CASSLALPTSGNYEQYF; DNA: TGTGCCAGCAGCTTAGCGCTCCCTACTAGCGGTAACTACGAGCAGTACTTC
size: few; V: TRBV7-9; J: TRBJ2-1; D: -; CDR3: CASGLNEQFF; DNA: TGTGCCAGCGGCCTAAATGAGCAGTTCTTC
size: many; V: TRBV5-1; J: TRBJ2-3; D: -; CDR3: CASSLGTNTDTQYF; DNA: TGCGCCAGCAGCTTGGGCACCAACACAGATACGCAGTATTTT
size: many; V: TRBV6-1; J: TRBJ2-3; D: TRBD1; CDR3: CASSVGQGADTQYF; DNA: TGTGCCAGCAGTGTGGGACAGGGGGCGGATACGCAGTATTTT
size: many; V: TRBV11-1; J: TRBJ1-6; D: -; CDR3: CASSTDYNSPLHF; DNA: TGTGCCAGTTCGACAGACTATAATTCACCCCTCCACTTT
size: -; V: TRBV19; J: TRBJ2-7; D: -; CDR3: CASSIGTAFEQYF; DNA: TGTGCCAGTAGTATTGGGACGGCTTTCGAGCAGTACTTC
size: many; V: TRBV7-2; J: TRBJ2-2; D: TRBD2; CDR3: CASSTGLARGELFF; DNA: TGTGCCAGCAGCACCGGACTAGCCAGAGGGGAGCTGTTTTTT
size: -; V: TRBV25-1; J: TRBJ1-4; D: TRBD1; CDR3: CASSEGFGQGATNEKLFF; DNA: TGTGCCAGCAGTGAAGGATTCGGACAGGGTGCAACTAATGAAAAACTGTTTTTT